Sequencing of this T cell receptor (beta chain) was carried out in a study of T cell responses to AZD1222 COVID-19 vaccine. Germline-derived CDR1 and CDR2 are SNHLY and FYNNEI. This CDR3 contains 12 residues. V lost 6 bases, J lost 4 bases, and 9 bases lay in between. Profiled with immunoSEQ multiplex PCR; TCRdb holds only in-frame clones, not every one. The profile shows about 92,000 clones, approximately 90% of them singletons. Material: peripheral blood, obtained on day 0 of AZD1222 vaccination. The chain uses TRBV2 and TRBJ1-1, with no clear D. This sequence was found in an adult in good health. For the CDR3, the DNA is TGTGCCAGCAGGGGCAGCCCCACTGAAGCTTTCTTT. This codes for CASRGSPTEAFF.